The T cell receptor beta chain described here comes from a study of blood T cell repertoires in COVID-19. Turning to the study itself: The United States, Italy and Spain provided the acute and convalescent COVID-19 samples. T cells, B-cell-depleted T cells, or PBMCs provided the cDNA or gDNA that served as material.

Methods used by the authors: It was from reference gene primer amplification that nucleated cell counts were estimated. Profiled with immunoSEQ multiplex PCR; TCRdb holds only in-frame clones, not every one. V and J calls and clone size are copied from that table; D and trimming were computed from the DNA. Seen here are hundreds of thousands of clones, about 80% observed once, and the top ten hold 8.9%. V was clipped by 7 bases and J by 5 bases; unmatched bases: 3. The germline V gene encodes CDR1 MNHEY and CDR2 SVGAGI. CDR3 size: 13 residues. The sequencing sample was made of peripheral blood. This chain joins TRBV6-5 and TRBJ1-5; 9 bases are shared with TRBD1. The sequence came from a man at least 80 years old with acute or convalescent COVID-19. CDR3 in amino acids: CASTGQGHQPQHF. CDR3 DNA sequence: TGTGCCAGCACGGGACAGGGCCATCAGCCCCAGCATTTT.